This T cell receptor beta chain derives from a study of blood T cell repertoires in COVID-19. About the study: Sample material is recorded as cDNA or gDNA derived from T cells, B-cell-depleted T cells, or PBMCs.

In Seattle, patients joined the study during active infection and were tracked longitudinally. In the authors' workflow: From reference gene primer amplification, estimates of nucleated cell counts were derived. The data were produced by immunoSEQ multiplex PCR, yet TCRdb's version contains in-frame clones alone and is incomplete. V, J and clone size are those of that table, while D and trimming were read from the DNA. The data show some 300,000 clones, approximately 89% seen once. CDR3 length: 13 amino acids. Germline CDR1 is KGHSH and CDR2 is LQKENI. About this clone: A junction end diverges from the germline sequence, so it may reflect a read error.

V gene TRBV18 combines with J gene TRBJ2-7; 8 nucleotides line up with TRBD1. The sequenced sample was peripheral blood. This sequence was found in a young woman with COVID-19, enrolled during active disease. The DNA for the CDR3 is TGTGCCAGCTCACCTGACCTGGACAGGGAGTTAATCTTC. This translates into CASSPDLDRELIF. The variable domain in full, completed from reference TRBV18 and TRBJ2-7, reads NAGVMQNPRHLVRRRGQEARLRCSPMKGHSHVYWYRQLPEEGLKFMVYLQKENIIDESGMPKERFSAEFPKEGPSILRIQQVVRGDSAAYFCASSPDLDRELIFGPGTRLTVT.